The 24 T cell receptor beta chains given below trace back to one sample, sequenced in a study of control samples from healthy donors and cancer patients. Only in-frame clones appear in the TCRdb table, and some are missing; sequencing was by immunoSEQ multiplex PCR. The table includes 150,000 or so clones, 70% to 90% detected once. Sequences were obtained from blood. The origin of the receptors is a young man in good health.

This clone turned up a few times. The chain has TRBV10-3 and TRBJ1-1, with a possible D match to TRBD1 (5 bases). CDR1 is ENHRY, CDR2 SYGVKD, per germline. This CDR3 comprises 17 residues. V lost 6 bases, J lost 3 bases, and 23 bases lay in between. The chain's CDR3 is CAIRPLQGRSSDTEAFF. The CDR3 nucleotides read TGTGCCATCAGACCTCTCCAGGGAAGGAGTTCTGACACTGAAGCTTTCTTT.

The genes are TRBV7-6 and TRBJ2-1; D remains unclear. Germline lookup yields CDR1 SGHVS and CDR2 FNYEAQ. Trimming shortened V by 0 bases and J by 8 bases, and 14 bases separated the two germline ends. The CDR3 loop spans 15 amino acids. The DNA of the CDR3 is TGTGCCAGCAGCTTAGCGGCCCTCCCCATCCATGAGCAGTTCTTC. Its translation is CASSLAALPIHEQFF.

The rearrangement links TRBV19 to TRBJ1-4, with 7 bases fitting TRBD1. After removal of 7 bases from V and 3 bases from J, the junction contained 5 bases not matched to a gene. The germline V gene encodes CDR1 LNHDA and CDR2 SQIVND (reference sequence). The CDR3 contains 14 residues. The CDR3 spells CASKPGTANEKLFF. Here the CDR3 DNA reads TGTGCCAGTAAACCCGGGACAGCTAATGAAAAACTGTTTTTT.

V gene TRBV28 combines with J gene TRBJ2-4; 15 nucleotides match TRBD2. The CDR3 runs to 19 residues. The V and J ends lost 7 bases and 8 bases, in that order; junction bases with no gene match: 18. The germline gives CDR1 MDHEN, CDR2 SYDVKM. The CDR3 DNA follows: TGTGCCAGCATGGTCCCAATTGACGGACTAGCGGGGGGGAGAGACATTCAGTACTTC. The encoded protein is CASMVPIDGLAGGRDIQYF. Full variable domain (outside the CDR3, taken from reference TRBV28 and TRBJ2-4): DVKVTQSSRYLVKRTGEKVFLECVQDMDHENMFWYRQDPGLGLRLIYFSYDVKMKEKGDIPEGYSVSREKKERFSLILESASTNQTSMYLCASMVPIDGLAGGRDIQYFGAGTRLSVL.

V and J are TRBV6-2 or TRBV6-3 and TRBJ1-6, with a weak D call TRBD1 (5 bases). V dropped 6 bases and J dropped 5 bases, with 14 bases sitting between them. CDR1 is MNHEY, CDR2 SVGEGT, per germline. CDR3 length: 15 residues. This CDR3 is CASRPGHQDNSPLHF. The CDR3 nucleotides are TGTGCCAGCAGACCTGGACACCAAGATAATTCACCCCTCCACTTT.

V and J are TRBV19 and TRBJ2-6; no clear D. The germline V and J ends were trimmed by 7 bases and 4 bases, with 11 bases remaining between them. The CDR3 has 14 amino acids. Germline CDR1 reads LNHDA; CDR2 reads SQIVND (reference sequence). CDR3 nucleotides: TGTGCCAGTACCCCCGGGCCCGGGGCCAACGTCCTGACTTTC. It encodes CASTPGPGANVLTF.

Remarks on this clone: Different DNA sequences within this sample yield the same CDR3. The chain has TRBV3-1 (or the pseudogene TRBV3-2) and TRBJ2-7; D may be TRBD1 or TRBD2 (7 bases each). The CDR3 loop spans 14 amino acids. The ends were cut back, 1 base at V and 4 bases at J, with 11 bases in the middle. Germline CDR1 and CDR2: LGHDT and YNNKEL (reference sequence). Written as DNA, the CDR3 is TGTGCCAGCAGCCAAGGGCAGGGGGGGTACGAGCAGTACTTC. Protein product: CASSQGQGGYEQYF.

The gene calls are TRBV6-2 or TRBV6-3 and TRBJ2-2, with 9 bases identical to TRBD1. CDR3 length: 18 amino acids. CDR1 and CDR2 (germline): MNHEY, SVGEGT. After removal of 2 bases from V and 6 bases from J, the junction contained 13 bases not matched to a gene. The CDR3 loop reads CASSYPPPGTGKAGELFF. CDR3 in DNA: TGTGCCAGCAGTTACCCCCCACCTGGGACAGGGAAGGCCGGGGAGCTGTTTTTT.

The CDR3, as DNA: TGTGCCAGCAGTAGGACAGCACTAGGCTATGGCTACACCTTC. Its translation is CASSRTALGYGYTF. The chain uses TRBV6-5 and TRBJ1-2; D is perhaps TRBD1 (6 bases). This CDR3 has 14 residues. From germline, CDR1 is MNHEY and CDR2 SVGAGI. V was shortened by 5 bases and J by 4 bases, with 14 bases between the two germline ends.

In regard to this clone: The same CDR3 is also encoded by other DNA sequences in this sample. The chain links TRBV6-5 to TRBJ1-1; TRBD1 agrees at 8 bases. The V gene's germline CDR1 is MNHEY and CDR2 SVGAGI. J lost 1 base, V lost 6 bases, and 4 bases had no gene match. The CDR3 consists of 14 residues. This chain's CDR3 is CASSRDRGNTEAFF. CDR3 nucleotide sequence: TGTGCCAGCAGCCGAGACAGGGGGAACACTGAAGCTTTCTTT.

The rearrangement joins TRBV18 to TRBJ1-1, with TRBD1 matching over 8 bases. From germline, CDR1 is KGHSH and CDR2 LQKENI. This CDR3 has 13 residues. Trimming took 7 bases from V and 7 from J; bases not matched to a gene: 8. DNA for the CDR3: TGTGCCAGCTTATCCGGGACAGGATTTGAAGCTTTCTTT. It encodes CASLSGTGFEAFF.

This clone has a single count. The J gene is TRBJ2-5, the V gene TRBV28, with 7 bases fitting TRBD1. The junction had 7 bases not matched to a gene; V was cut back by 5 bases and J by 4 bases. The germline V gene encodes CDR1 MDHEN and CDR2 SYDVKM. The CDR3 is made up of 14 amino acids. The CDR3 loop is CASSQGRQGETQYF. The CDR3 region has the DNA TGTGCCAGCAGTCAGGGCCGACAGGGAGAGACCCAGTACTTC. The full variable domain, with the rest looked up from reference TRBV28 and TRBJ2-5, is DVKVTQSSRYLVKRTGEKVFLECVQDMDHENMFWYRQDPGLGLRLIYFSYDVKMKEKGDIPEGYSVSREKKERFSLILESASTNQTSMYLCASSQGRQGETQYFGPGTRLLVL.

The rearrangement links TRBV6-5 to TRBJ2-7; the match to TRBD2 covers 8 bases. Trimming cost V 9 bases and J 0 bases; bases outside gene matches: 10. Germline CDR1 and CDR2: MNHEY and SVGAGI. The CDR3 contains 15 residues. The CDR3 protein is CASTFGGDFSYEQYF. The DNA of the CDR3 is TGTGCCAGTACCTTCGGGGGGGACTTCTCCTACGAGCAGTACTTC.

DNA for the CDR3: TGTGCCAGCAGTGATAACAGGCTCCCCCAGGGTACCTATAATTCACCCCTCCACTTT. Encoded protein: CASSDNRLPQGTYNSPLHF. This sequence joins TRBV2 and TRBJ1-6; tentative D call: TRBD1 (5 bases). CDR1 SNHLY and CDR2 FYNNEI come from the germline V gene. This CDR3 region has 19 residues. Trimming took off 3 bases at V and 2 bases at J, with 20 bases between the two ends.

The chain employs TRBV28 and TRBJ2-7, with D tentatively TRBD2 (5 bases). With 6 bases removed from V and 6 bases from J, the gap between germline ends came to 9 bases. CDR3 length equals 11 residues. CDR1 MDHEN and CDR2 SYDVKM come from the germline V gene. CDR3 sequence reads: CASSDGVEQYF. Here the CDR3 DNA reads TGTGCCAGCAGCGACGGGGTCGAGCAGTACTTC.

The rearrangement links TRBV6-6 to TRBJ2-1; D gene uncertain. Between the trimmed V and J ends, which lost 1 base and 4 bases, there was a span of 8 bases. Germline loops: CDR1 MNHNY, CDR2 SVGAGI (reference sequence). CDR3 length: 14 amino acids. CDR3 amino acids: CASSYLKGYNEQFF. In DNA, the CDR3 is TGTGCCAGCAGTTACTTAAAGGGATACAATGAGCAGTTCTTC.

The chain has TRBV28 and TRBJ2-1, with D unclear. V lost 2 bases and J 0 bases, leaving 11 bases between the germline ends. Germline CDR1 is MDHEN and CDR2 is SYDVKM. This CDR3 is built from 16 residues. The CDR3 protein is CASSLLRMSSYNEQFF. CDR3 sequence (DNA): TGTGCCAGCAGTTTACTTCGCATGAGCTCCTACAATGAGCAGTTCTTC.

This clone was detected a few times. The chain links TRBV28 to TRBJ1-1; 9 nucleotides line up with TRBD1. CDR1 is MDHEN, CDR2 SYDVKM, per germline. V was clipped by 6 bases and J by 3 bases; unmatched bases: 8. The CDR3 consists of 15 residues. CDR3 nucleotide sequence: TGTGCCAGCAGCCCCCGGACAGGGGCGGACACTGAAGCTTTCTTT. Protein sequence: CASSPRTGADTEAFF.

The chain joins TRBV5-6 to TRBJ2-5; D perhaps matches TRBD2 (5 bases). CDR3 length equals 14 residues. Germline V gives CDR1 SGHDT, CDR2 YYEEEE. With 3 bases removed from V and 3 bases from J, the gap between germline ends came to 12 bases. The DNA of the CDR3 is TGTGCCAGCAGCTCGCCGGTTAGCGAAGAGACCCAGTACTTC. It yields the protein CASSSPVSEETQYF. The full variable domain, its missing parts supplied by reference TRBV5-6 and TRBJ2-5, is DAGVTQSPTHLIKTRGQQVTLRCSPKSGHDTVSWYQQALGQGPQFIFQYYEEEERQRGNFPDRFSGHQFPNYSSELNVNALLLGDSALYLCASSSPVSEETQYFGPGTRLLVL.

This clone has only a few counts. The chain is built from TRBV4-2 and TRBJ2-3; maybe TRBD2 (6 bases). V gave up 0 bases and J gave up 2 bases, with 24 bases separating them. The CDR3 covers 20 residues. The germline V gene has CDR1 LGHNA and CDR2 YNFKEQ. CDR3 sequence reads: CASSQETYWISAGNTDTQYF. DNA of the CDR3: TGTGCCAGCAGCCAAGAAACGTATTGGATCTCGGCGGGGAACACAGATACGCAGTATTTT.

The V call is TRBV4-1, the J call TRBJ2-7; D unresolved. Germline CDR1 MGHRA, CDR2 YSYEKL. V gave up 4 bases and J gave up 2 bases, with 21 bases separating them. The CDR3 is made up of 17 amino acids. This chain's CDR3 is CASSRGPGKTFPYEQYF. The DNA of the CDR3 is TGCGCCAGCAGCCGTGGACCCGGCAAAACCTTTCCCTACGAGCAGTACTTC.

This sequence joins TRBV9 and TRBJ2-5; D may be TRBD1 (6 bases). The germline CDR1 and CDR2 sequences are SGDLS and YYNGEE. This CDR3 is 14 amino acids long. V gave up 1 base and J gave up 0 bases, with 7 bases separating them. CDR3 nucleotides: TGTGCCAGCAGCGTAACAGGGAACCAAGAGACCCAGTACTTC. Amino acid sequence: CASSVTGNQETQYF.

The genes are TRBV9 and TRBJ2-3; D perhaps matches TRBD2 (6 bases). CDR1 is SGDLS and CDR2 is YYNGEE in the germline V gene. The CDR3 runs to 16 residues. Trimming stripped 3 bases from V and 0 bases from J, with 14 bases between. CDR3 coding DNA: TGTGCCAGCAGCGGGGACGTCGGGGGTAGCACAGATACGCAGTATTTT. As protein: CASSGDVGGSTDTQYF.

This chain joins TRBV2 and TRBJ2-7; D is perhaps TRBD1 or TRBD2 (5 bases each). Germline lookup yields CDR1 SNHLY and CDR2 FYNNEI. Trimming stripped 7 bases from V and 1 base from J, with 8 bases between. The CDR3 has 12 residues. The CDR3 coding sequence is TGTGCCAGCACCGGGGCTTCCTACGAGCAGTACTTC. It translates to CASTGASYEQYF.